Shown below are 20 T cell receptor beta chains from a single sample sequenced in a study of cytomegalovirus exposure and HLA in healthy donors. 60 Vbeta and 13 Jbeta primers were used in PCR. Libraries were prepared by immunoSEQ multiplex PCR; TCRdb keeps only in-frame clonotypes and omits some of them. This repertoire includes just over 150,000 clones. Source material: PBMCs. All receptors come from a man younger than 45 in good health and CMV-seronegative.

CDR3: CATSRGSQGSDNYGYTF. The CDR3 bases are TGTGCCACCAGCAGGGGATCCCAGGGATCGGATAACTATGGCTACACCTTC. The J gene is TRBJ1-2, the V gene TRBV15; the D gene is possibly TRBD1 (5 bases). Trimming took off 3 bases at V and 1 base at J, with 18 bases between the two ends. This CDR3 region has 17 residues. Germline V gives CDR1 LNHNV, CDR2 YYDKDF (reference sequence).

V usage is TRBV4-1 and J usage is TRBJ2-1; TRBD2 aligns across 7 bases. V gave up 3 bases and J gave up 12 bases; unmatched junction bases: 5. The germline V gene encodes CDR1 MGHRA and CDR2 YSYEKL. The CDR3 sequence is 12 residues long. The chain's CDR3 is CASSQEAGMQFF. The CDR3 bases are TGCGCCAGCAGCCAGGAAGCGGGAATGCAGTTCTTC.

The chain links TRBV5-4 to TRBJ1-2, with D uncertain. V was shortened by 4 bases and J by 6 bases, with 10 bases between the two germline ends. The CDR3 extends over 12 amino acids. Germline V gives CDR1 SGHNT, CDR2 YYREEE (reference sequence). In DNA, the CDR3 is TGTGCCAGCAGCCGAGCGAAGGATGGCTACACCTTC. Encoded protein: CASSRAKDGYTF.

The rearrangement uses TRBV11-3 and TRBJ2-7; D remains unclear. Germline V gives CDR1 SGHNT, CDR2 YENEEA. The CDR3 consists of 13 residues. V lost 3 bases, J lost 6 bases, and 12 bases lay in between. The CDR3, as DNA: TGTGCCAGCAGCTTCGGTCTAGGATCCGAGCAGTACTTC. Translating gives CASSFGLGSEQYF.

This chain links TRBV18 with TRBJ2-7; D remains unclear. The CDR3 is 17 amino acids. Germline CDR1 reads KGHSH; CDR2 reads LQKENI. V was trimmed by 1 base and J by 0 bases, leaving 16 bases between them. The CDR3 DNA reads as TGTGCCAGCTCACCACTGCAGACCCGACTTGGCTCCTACGAGCAGTACTTC. As protein: CASSPLQTRLGSYEQYF.

The chain links TRBV27 to TRBJ2-7; TRBD2 matches at 7 bases. This CDR3 is 14 amino acids long. The V segment lost 5 bases and the J segment 5 bases; nucleotides outside the gene matches: 9. CDR1 is MNHEY, CDR2 SMNVEV, per germline (reference sequence). CDR3 region: CASSVISGNHEQYF. CDR3 nucleotide sequence: TGTGCCAGCAGTGTAATCAGCGGGAACCACGAGCAGTACTTC.

The genes are TRBV20-1 and TRBJ2-7; D gene ambiguous. V lost 1 base and J 5 bases, leaving 6 bases between the germline ends. Per germline, CDR1 DFQATT and CDR2 SNEGSKA (reference sequence). CDR3 length: 11 amino acids. This chain's CDR3 is CSARGADEQYF. The DNA for the CDR3 is TGCAGTGCTAGAGGGGCTGACGAGCAGTACTTC.

The chain links TRBV7-9 to TRBJ1-2; D possibly corresponds to TRBD1 (5 bases). Germline V gives CDR1 SEHNR, CDR2 FQNEAQ (reference sequence). The germline V and J ends were trimmed by 7 bases and 4 bases, with 22 bases remaining between them. CDR3 size: 16 residues. This chain's CDR3 is CASIRPTPVGGYGYTF. In nucleotides, the CDR3 is TGTGCCAGCATCAGACCTACCCCAGTCGGGGGCTATGGCTACACCTTC.

The CDR3 here is CASSSSGWNQPQHF. The CDR3 DNA follows: TGTGCCAGCAGTTCGTCAGGGTGGAATCAGCCCCAGCATTTT. The chain combines TRBV28 with TRBJ1-5, with TRBD1 as a possible D gene (5 bases). CDR1 is MDHEN and CDR2 is SYDVKM in the germline V gene. The CDR3 length is 14 residues. V was clipped by 4 bases and J by 4 bases, with 11 bases between them.

The chain uses TRBV6-5 and TRBJ1-1; no reliable D call. CDR1 is MNHEY, CDR2 SVGAGI, per germline. Between the trimmed V and J ends, which lost 2 bases and 0 bases, there was a span of 7 bases. This CDR3 is built from 14 residues. Written as DNA, the CDR3 is TGTGCCAGCAGTTACGGCCGTTTGAACACTGAAGCTTTCTTT. Protein product: CASSYGRLNTEAFF.

The chain has TRBV6-8 and TRBJ2-5; possible D gene TRBD2, 5 bases. Germline CDR1 is MNHGY and CDR2 is SAAAGT. Deletions cut 8 bases from V and 5 bases from J, with 21 bases between. This CDR3 comprises 15 residues. CDR3 sequence: CASFPRARGGETQYF. The DNA for the CDR3 is TGTGCCAGCTTCCCTCGGGCAAGAGGCGGGGAGACCCAGTACTTC.

The chain combines TRBV4-1 with TRBJ1-1; a weak D match, TRBD1 (5 bases). V lost 2 bases and J lost 5, with 9 bases in between. The CDR3 runs 13 residues. Germline loops: CDR1 MGHRA, CDR2 YSYEKL. The CDR3 DNA is TGCGCCAGCAGCCAATGGGGGGTAACTGAAGCTTTCTTT. Its protein is CASSQWGVTEAFF.

The chain has TRBV19 and TRBJ2-3; 11 bases are shared with TRBD2. The trim removed 5 bases at V and 3 bases at J, leaving 7 bases unmatched. The germline V gene encodes CDR1 LNHDA and CDR2 SQIVND (reference sequence). The CDR3 covers 16 residues. CDR3 coding DNA: TGTGCCAGTAGTGAAGGAACTAGCGGGAGAACAGATACGCAGTATTTT. Amino acid sequence: CASSEGTSGRTDTQYF.

The chain has TRBV7-3 and TRBJ2-5; D possibly corresponds to TRBD2 (5 bases). The closer fit of TRBJ2-7 to the DNA end suggests the J call may be wrong. This CDR3 contains 13 residues. The germline V gene has CDR1 SGHTA and CDR2 FQGTGA. The CDR3 DNA reads as TGTGCCAGCAGCTCAGCCGGGGTTGGCGAGCAGTACTTC. Its translation: CASSSAGVGEQYF.

This chain uses TRBV28 with TRBJ2-7; maybe TRBD1 (6 bases). The germline V gene has CDR1 MDHEN and CDR2 SYDVKM. V lost 10 bases and J lost 5, with 15 bases in between. The CDR3 totals 12 residues. The CDR3 reads CATRAGAHEQYF. The CDR3 DNA reads as TGTGCCACCCGGGCAGGGGCCCACGAGCAGTACTTC.

The J gene is TRBJ1-2, the V gene TRBV29-1; D unresolved. Germline loops: CDR1 SQVTM, CDR2 ANQGSEA. The CDR3 is 11 residues long. Trimming took off 8 bases at V and 3 bases at J, with 10 bases between the two ends. CDR3 DNA: TGCAGCTCCAACGAGGACTATGGCTACACCTTC. Translated: CSSNEDYGYTF.

The chain uses TRBV5-1 and TRBJ1-2; 9 positions match TRBD1. The CDR3 has 19 amino acids. Germline V gene data show CDR1 as SGHRS and CDR2 as YFSETQ. Trimming took 4 bases from V and 4 from J; bases not matched to a gene: 20. CDR3 bases: TGCGCCAGCAGCGTCTCCGGGACAGGGAAGAAGTGGGGGAGCTATGGCTACACCTTC. Translating gives CASSVSGTGKKWGSYGYTF.

The chain carries TRBV5-1 and TRBJ2-2, with D possibly being TRBD1 (6 bases). V was trimmed by 5 bases and J by 3 bases, leaving 8 bases between them. Germline CDR1 reads SGHRS; CDR2 reads YFSETQ. The CDR3 extends over 13 amino acids. The CDR3, as DNA: TGCGCCAGCAGAACAGGGTACACCGGGGAGCTGTTTTTT. It translates to CASRTGYTGELFF.

The chain couples TRBV6-5 to TRBJ2-5; 9 nucleotides align to TRBD1. The CDR3 runs 15 residues. Germline loops: CDR1 MNHEY, CDR2 SVGAGI. V lost 4 bases and J lost 11; bases outside the gene matches: 14. The CDR3 DNA reads as TGTGCCAGCAGTTCCCCCGGGACAGGGATTTTAGAGCAGTACTTC. It translates to CASSSPGTGILEQYF.

This chain connects TRBV27 to TRBJ2-7; D unresolved. The V end was cut by 2 bases, the J end by 2 bases, with 10 bases between. CDR1 is MNHEY, CDR2 SMNVEV, per germline (reference sequence). The CDR3 is made up of 14 amino acids. The CDR3 is CASSLRRQAYEQYF. The DNA of the CDR3 is TGTGCCAGCAGTTTACGCCGGCAGGCCTACGAGCAGTACTTC.